Each of the 16 T cell receptor beta chains below was sequenced from the same sample in a study of cytomegalovirus exposure and HLA in healthy donors. It was with 60 Vbeta and 13 Jbeta primers that the PCR ran. Measured with immunoSEQ multiplex PCR; TCRdb has only the in-frame clones, and not every one. The table includes 100,000 to 150,000 clones, less than 85% detected once. The sequencing sample was made of PBMCs. Source of these receptors: a woman aged 35 to 49 in good health and CMV-seropositive.

This clone was observed a few times. The V call is TRBV28, the J call TRBJ2-2; TRBD1 is a possible D gene (6 bases). V was pared by 3 bases and J by 4 bases, with 15 bases between. Germline V lookup: CDR1 MDHEN, CDR2 SYDVKM. The CDR3 totals 16 residues. CDR3 residues: CASSFLDRFGTGELFF. Here the CDR3 DNA reads TGTGCCAGCAGTTTCCTCGACAGGTTTGGCACCGGGGAGCTGTTTTTT.

This clone has only a few counts. The rearrangement links TRBV19 to TRBJ2-1; 8 nucleotides align to TRBD1. The length of the CDR3 is 16 residues. From germline, CDR1 is LNHDA and CDR2 SQIVND (reference sequence). Trimming at V came to 6 bases and at J to 9 bases, leaving 16 bases not matched to a gene. The CDR3 sequence is CASRGLDRGLSGEQFF. DNA for the CDR3: TGTGCCAGTAGAGGACTCGACAGGGGATTAAGCGGTGAGCAGTTCTTC.

This clone has a handful of counts. V usage is TRBV5-6 and J usage is TRBJ2-7, with D maybe TRBD2 (5 bases). V dropped 0 bases and J dropped 6 bases, with 13 bases sitting between them. Per germline, CDR1 SGHDT and CDR2 YYEEEE. The CDR3 is 14 amino acids. This CDR3 reads CASSLVLARSEQYF. CDR3 DNA sequence: TGTGCCAGCAGCTTGGTCCTAGCACGGAGCGAGCAGTACTTC. Based on the CDR3 plus reference TRBV5-6 and TRBJ2-7, the full variable domain is DAGVTQSPTHLIKTRGQQVTLRCSPKSGHDTVSWYQQALGQGPQFIFQYYEEEERQRGNFPDRFSGHQFPNYSSELNVNALLLGDSALYLCASSLVLARSEQYFGPGTRLTVT.

V is TRBV7-9 and J is TRBJ2-7; D is unresolved. The CDR3 runs to 16 residues. V was cut by 1 base and J by 0 bases, with 13 bases left in between. Germline assignment: CDR1 SEHNR and CDR2 FQNEAQ (reference sequence). The CDR3 DNA is TGTGCCAGCAGCTTAGATACGTTGTCGAGCTCCTACGAGCAGTACTTC. Translated, it gives CASSLDTLSSSYEQYF.

Points on this clone: The junction does not match germline at one end; this may be a read error. The rearrangement joins TRBV7-9 to TRBJ2-7; 9 positions match TRBD1. Germline V CDR1 and CDR2: SEHNR, FQNEAQ (reference sequence). The CDR3 is 16 amino acids. CDR3 DNA sequence: TGTTCCAGCAGCTTAGTCCGGACAGGGGCGAGCTACGAGCAGTACTTC. Translating it yields CSSSLVRTGASYEQYF. The variable domain in full, with the rest retrieved from reference TRBV7-9 and TRBJ2-7, is DTGVSQNPRHKITKRGQNVTFRCDPISEHNRLYWYRQTLGQGPEFLTYFQNEAQLEKSRLLSDRFSAERPKGSFSTLEIQRTEQGDSAMYLCSSSLVRTGASYEQYFGPGTRLTVT.

As for this clone: Other DNA sequences in the sample encode the same CDR3. The chain is built from TRBV5-6 and TRBJ1-1, with TRBD1 as a possible D gene (6 bases). The CDR3 runs to 15 residues. Trimming took 4 bases from V and 1 from J, leaving 14 bases between them. The V gene's germline CDR1 is SGHDT and CDR2 YYEEEE. The CDR3 region has the DNA TGTGCCAGCAGCCCGAAGGGGGGGTCGAACACTGAAGCTTTCTTT. Its protein is CASSPKGGSNTEAFF.

This chain joins TRBV5-4 and TRBJ1-2, with TRBD1 matching 9 bases. Germline CDR1 is SGHNT and CDR2 is YYREEE (reference sequence). V dropped 4 bases and J dropped 3; count of bases not matched to a gene: 4. This CDR3 has 14 residues. This CDR3 reads CASSVTGGDYGYTF. The CDR3, as DNA: TGTGCCAGCAGCGTCACAGGGGGCGACTATGGCTACACCTTC.

V usage is TRBV5-6 and J usage is TRBJ1-6, with a tentative D call TRBD1 (5 bases). Per the germline V gene, CDR1 is SGHDT and CDR2 is YYEEEE. The CDR3 loop spans 15 amino acids. Trimming took off 2 bases at V and 7 bases at J, with 13 bases between the two ends. The CDR3 nucleotides are TGTGCCAGCAGCTTAGAGTCCAGGGCCAATTCACCCCTCCACTTT. This gives the protein CASSLESRANSPLHF.

The V and J genes are TRBV29-1 and TRBJ2-7, with D perhaps matching TRBD1 (6 bases). Germline V gene sequence: CDR1 SQVTM, CDR2 ANQGSEA. The CDR3 is made up of 13 amino acids. V was pared by 4 bases and J by 7 bases, with 17 bases between. This CDR3 is CSVGLMTGGEQYF. DNA for the CDR3: TGCAGCGTTGGTCTTATGACAGGCGGAGAGCAGTACTTC.

This clone was recorded a few times. The chain combines TRBV9 with TRBJ2-1; TRBD2 agrees at 8 bases. V shed 0 bases and J 8 bases; nucleotides not matched to a gene: 10. This CDR3 has 16 amino acids. In germline, CDR1 is SGDLS, CDR2 YYNGEE. The CDR3 here is CASSVEGSGSIHEQFF. For the CDR3, the DNA is TGTGCCAGCAGCGTAGAAGGGAGCGGGAGTATCCATGAGCAGTTCTTC. The full variable domain, in which reference TRBV9 and TRBJ2-1 provide the parts outside the CDR3, is DSGVTQTPKHLITATGQRVTLRCSPRSGDLSVYWYQQSLDQGLQFLIQYYNGEERAKGNILERFSAQQFPDLHSELNLSSLELGDSALYFCASSVEGSGSIHEQFFGPGTRLTVL.

The chain has TRBV18 and TRBJ1-2, with a tentative D call TRBD1 (6 bases). The germline CDR1 and CDR2 sequences are KGHSH and LQKENI. V was trimmed by 3 bases and J by 5 bases, leaving 13 bases between them. CDR3 length: 14 residues. The CDR3 coding sequence is TGTGCCAGCTCACCCGCCGGGACAAGATATGGCTACACCTTC. Translation gives CASSPAGTRYGYTF. Variable domain in full (rest from reference TRBV18 and TRBJ1-2): NAGVMQNPRHLVRRRGQEARLRCSPMKGHSHVYWYRQLPEEGLKFMVYLQKENIIDESGMPKERFSAEFPKEGPSILRIQQVVRGDSAAYFCASSPAGTRYGYTFGSGTRLTVV.

The J gene is TRBJ2-5, the V gene TRBV6-5; 9 nucleotides line up with TRBD2. The J call may be in error: the DNA end matches TRBJ2-7 better. This CDR3 region has 15 residues. Germline V CDR1 and CDR2: MNHEY, SVGAGI. The CDR3 region has the DNA TGTGCCAGCAGTTACGAGACTAGCGGACCCTACGAGCAGTACTTC. It translates to CASSYETSGPYEQYF.

The chain has TRBV5-1 and TRBJ2-5, with 9 nucleotides matching TRBD1. The CDR3 has 15 residues. V lost 3 bases to trimming and J lost 11 bases; unmatched junction nucleotides: 14. Germline assignment: CDR1 SGHRS and CDR2 YFSETQ. The CDR3 is CASSSEGQGKREQYF. The CDR3 region has the DNA TGCGCCAGCAGCTCGGAGGGACAGGGAAAAAGGGAGCAGTACTTC.

In this sample, this clone turned up once. V and J are TRBV5-1 and TRBJ1-1; D unresolved. CDR1 SGHRS and CDR2 YFSETQ come from the germline V gene. The CDR3 covers 14 residues. V was shortened by 5 bases and J by 0 bases, with 11 bases between the two germline ends. The CDR3 sequence: CASRIEQLNTEAFF. The CDR3, as DNA: TGCGCCAGCAGGATAGAACAGCTGAACACTGAAGCTTTCTTT.

This clone was seen only a few times. The rearrangement links TRBV28 to TRBJ1-2, with 8 positions matching TRBD1. Germline values: CDR1 MDHEN, CDR2 SYDVKM. Trimming cost V 5 bases and J 2 bases; bases outside gene matches: 4. The CDR3 length is 14 residues. The CDR3 spells CASSTGGGNYGYTF. In DNA, the CDR3 is TGTGCCAGCAGTACAGGGGGAGGAAACTATGGCTACACCTTC.

Comments on this clone: Germline is not matched at one junction end, which may reflect a read error. J is TRBJ2-7 and V is TRBV6-5; no reliable D call. Per germline, CDR1 MNHEY and CDR2 SVGAGI. The CDR3 contains 14 residues. CDR3: CASSYSLESSEQYF. CDR3 DNA: TGTGCCAGCAGTTACTCGTTAGAATCCTCCGAGCAGTACTTC.